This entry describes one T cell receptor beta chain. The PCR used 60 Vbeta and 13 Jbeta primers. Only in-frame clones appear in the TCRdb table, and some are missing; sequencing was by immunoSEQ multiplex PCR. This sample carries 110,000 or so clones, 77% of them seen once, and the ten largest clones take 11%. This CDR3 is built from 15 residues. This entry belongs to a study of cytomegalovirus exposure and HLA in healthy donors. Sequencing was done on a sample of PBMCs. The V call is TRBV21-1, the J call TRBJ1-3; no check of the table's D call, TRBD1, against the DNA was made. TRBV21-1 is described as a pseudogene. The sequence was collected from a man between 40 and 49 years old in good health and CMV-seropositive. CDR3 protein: CAGRTTDRAGNTIYF. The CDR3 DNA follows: TGTGCCGGCCGAACGACTGACAGGGCTGGAAACACCATATATTTT.